This T cell receptor (beta chain) was sequenced in a study of Graves' ophthalmopathy and Graves' hyperthyroidism. Findings and caveats of the study: Detection in blood was also observed for most expanded thyroid clonotypes above 0.001 frequency.

This CDR3 contains 15 residues. Per the germline V gene, CDR1 is SGHKS and CDR2 is YYEKEE (reference sequence). As for this clonotype: Antigen unknown. A clone one base away is much larger, so this may be a read error.

Aged 18 to 65, the patients with hyperthyroidism had under 2 months' duration and were newly diagnosed. It was on clinical symptoms, serum thyroxine, TRAb, thyroid ultrasound and orbital computed tomography that diagnosis relied. Beta-chain TCR CDR3 regions were amplified from RNA transcripts. The first round was an RT-PCR with HTBI primers, and the second round was a multiplex PCR. TCRdb itself ran the multiplex PCR reads through MiXCR, one entry per CDR3 protein. The profile shows roughly 1.1 million distinct CDR3 sequences, 36% of them singletons. The chain joins TRBV5-5 to TRBJ1-5; 11 bases agree with TRBD1. Sample: peripheral blood or thyroid tissue (not recorded which). The receptor comes from an adult man with Graves' hyperthyroidism. CDR3 DNA sequence: TGTGCCAACAGCCGGACAGGGGGCGAGGATCAGCCCCAGCATTTT. Translated, it gives CANSRTGGEDQPQHF. Using reference TRBV5-5 and TRBJ1-5 for the parts outside the CDR3, the full variable domain is DAGVTQSPTHLIKTRGQQVTLRCSPISGHKSVSWYQQVLGQGPQFIFQYYEKEERGRGNFPDRFSARQFPNYSSELNVNALLLGDSALYLCANSRTGGEDQPQHFGDGTRLSIL.